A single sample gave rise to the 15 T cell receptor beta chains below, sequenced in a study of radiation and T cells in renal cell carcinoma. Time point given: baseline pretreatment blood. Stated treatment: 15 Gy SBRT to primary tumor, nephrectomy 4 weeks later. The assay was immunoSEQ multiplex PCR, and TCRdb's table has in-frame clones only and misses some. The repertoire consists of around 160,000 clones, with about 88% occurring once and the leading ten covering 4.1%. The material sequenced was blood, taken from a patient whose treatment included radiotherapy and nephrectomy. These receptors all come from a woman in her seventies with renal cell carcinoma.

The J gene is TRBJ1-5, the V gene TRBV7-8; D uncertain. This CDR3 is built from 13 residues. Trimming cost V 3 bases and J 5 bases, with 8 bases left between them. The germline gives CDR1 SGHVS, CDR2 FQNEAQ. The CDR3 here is CASSLSRYQPQHF. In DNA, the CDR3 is TGTGCCAGCAGCTTGTCGCGGTATCAGCCCCAGCATTTT.

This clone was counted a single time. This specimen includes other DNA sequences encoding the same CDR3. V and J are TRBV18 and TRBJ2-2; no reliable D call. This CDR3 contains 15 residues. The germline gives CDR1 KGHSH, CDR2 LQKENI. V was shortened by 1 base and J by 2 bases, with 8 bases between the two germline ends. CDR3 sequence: CASSPRLGNTGELFF. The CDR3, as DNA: TGTGCCAGCTCACCACGATTAGGAAACACCGGGGAGCTGTTTTTT.

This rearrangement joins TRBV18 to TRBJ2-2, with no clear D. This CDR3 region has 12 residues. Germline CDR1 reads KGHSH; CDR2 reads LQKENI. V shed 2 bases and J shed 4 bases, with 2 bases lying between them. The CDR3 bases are TGTGCCAGCTCACCAGTCACCGGGGAGCTGTTTTTT. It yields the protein CASSPVTGELFF.

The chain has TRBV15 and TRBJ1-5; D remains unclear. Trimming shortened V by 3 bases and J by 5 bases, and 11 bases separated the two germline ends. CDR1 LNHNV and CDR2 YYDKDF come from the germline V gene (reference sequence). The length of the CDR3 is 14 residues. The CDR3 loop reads CATSRGIIDQPQHF. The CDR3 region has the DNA TGTGCCACCAGCAGGGGTATTATCGATCAGCCCCAGCATTTT.

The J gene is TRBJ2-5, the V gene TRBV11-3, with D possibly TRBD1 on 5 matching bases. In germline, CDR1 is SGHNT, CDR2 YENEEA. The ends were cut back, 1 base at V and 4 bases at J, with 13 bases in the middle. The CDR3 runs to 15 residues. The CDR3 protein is CASSLAGAVGETQYF. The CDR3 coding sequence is TGTGCCAGCAGCTTAGCTGGGGCAGTTGGAGAGACCCAGTACTTC.

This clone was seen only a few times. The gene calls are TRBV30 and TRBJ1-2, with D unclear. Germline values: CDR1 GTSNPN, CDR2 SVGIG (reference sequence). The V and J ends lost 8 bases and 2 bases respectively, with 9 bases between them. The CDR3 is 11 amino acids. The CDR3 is CASTENYGYTF. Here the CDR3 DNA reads TGTGCCAGCACAGAGAACTATGGCTACACCTTC. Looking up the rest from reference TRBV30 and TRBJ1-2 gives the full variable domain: SQTIHQWPATLVQPVGSPLSLECTVEGTSNPNLYWYRQAAGRGLQLLFYSVGIGQISSEVPQNLSASRPQDRQFILSSKKLLLSDSGFYLCASTENYGYTFGSGTRLTVV.

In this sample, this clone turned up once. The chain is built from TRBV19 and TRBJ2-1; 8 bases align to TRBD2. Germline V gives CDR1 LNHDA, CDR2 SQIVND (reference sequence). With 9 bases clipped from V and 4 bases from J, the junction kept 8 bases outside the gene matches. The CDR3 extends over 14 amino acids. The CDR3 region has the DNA TGTGCCAGCCTTGGGGCGGGGGGATACAATGAGCAGTTCTTC. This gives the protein CASLGAGGYNEQFF.

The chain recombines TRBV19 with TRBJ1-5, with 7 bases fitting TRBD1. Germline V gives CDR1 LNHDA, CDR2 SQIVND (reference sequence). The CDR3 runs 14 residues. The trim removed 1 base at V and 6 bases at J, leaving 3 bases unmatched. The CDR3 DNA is TGTGCCAGTAGTATAGGGACAGGACTTCAGCCCCAGCATTTT. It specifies CASSIGTGLQPQHF.

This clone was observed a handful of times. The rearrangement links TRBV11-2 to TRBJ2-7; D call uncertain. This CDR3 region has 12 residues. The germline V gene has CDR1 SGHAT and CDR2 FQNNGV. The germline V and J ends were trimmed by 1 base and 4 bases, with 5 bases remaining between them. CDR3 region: CASSLAGYEQYF. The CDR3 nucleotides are TGTGCCAGCAGCTTAGCAGGTTACGAGCAGTACTTC.

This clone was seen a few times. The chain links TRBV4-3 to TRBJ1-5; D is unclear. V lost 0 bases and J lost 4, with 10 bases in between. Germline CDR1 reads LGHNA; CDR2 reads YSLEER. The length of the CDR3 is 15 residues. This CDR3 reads CASSQDGRLNQPQHF. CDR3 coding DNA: TGCGCCAGCAGCCAAGATGGTCGGCTAAATCAGCCCCAGCATTTT.

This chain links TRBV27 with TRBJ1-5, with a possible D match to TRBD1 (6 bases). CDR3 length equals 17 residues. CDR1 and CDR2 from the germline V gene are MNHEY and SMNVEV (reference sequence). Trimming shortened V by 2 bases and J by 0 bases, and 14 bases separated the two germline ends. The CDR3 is CASSLKGTTDSNQPQHF. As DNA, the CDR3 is TGTGCCAGCAGTTTAAAAGGGACAACCGATAGCAATCAGCCCCAGCATTTT.

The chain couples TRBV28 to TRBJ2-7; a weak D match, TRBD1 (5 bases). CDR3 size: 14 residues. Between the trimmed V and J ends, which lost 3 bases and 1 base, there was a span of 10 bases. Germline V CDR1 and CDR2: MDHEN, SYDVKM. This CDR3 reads CASSFQGISYEQYF. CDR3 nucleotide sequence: TGTGCCAGCAGTTTCCAGGGTATATCCTACGAGCAGTACTTC.

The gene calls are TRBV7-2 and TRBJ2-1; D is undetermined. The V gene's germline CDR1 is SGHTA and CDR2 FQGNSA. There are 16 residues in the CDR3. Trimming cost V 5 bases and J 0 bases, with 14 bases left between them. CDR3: CASSPRLGGSYNEQFF. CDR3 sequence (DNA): TGTGCCAGCAGCCCCCGTCTGGGCGGCTCCTACAATGAGCAGTTCTTC.

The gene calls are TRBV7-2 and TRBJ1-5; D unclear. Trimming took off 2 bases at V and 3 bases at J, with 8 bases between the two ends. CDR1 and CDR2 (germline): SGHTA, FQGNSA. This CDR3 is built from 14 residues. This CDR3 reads CASSLSGVNQPQHF. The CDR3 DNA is TGTGCCAGCAGCTTATCCGGGGTCAATCAGCCCCAGCATTTT.

The CDR3 spells CASSEERGKLYEQYF. CDR3 coding DNA: TGTGCCAGCAGTGAGGAGCGGGGGAAACTCTACGAGCAGTACTTC. This sequence joins TRBV2 and TRBJ2-7; 8 nucleotides match TRBD2. Trimming took 3 bases from V and 3 from J; bases not matched to a gene: 7. The CDR3 is made up of 15 amino acids. From germline, CDR1 is SNHLY and CDR2 FYNNEI.